Listed below are T cell receptor beta chains from one sample, sequenced in a study of T-cell reconstitution after alpha-beta-depleted transplantation in children. TCRdb reprocessed the PCR reads with MiXCR, giving one entry per CDR3 protein. Of about 580,000 distinct CDR3 sequences in the sample, under 30% are singletons; the top ten hold roughly an eighth. The sample was PBMCs, mostly from graft donor cells, taken 360 days after TCRalphabeta/CD19-depleted stem cell transplant. Receptor source: a boy under three years old who had a stem cell transplant for acute myeloid leukemia, so the T cells may come from the graft donor. CDR3s include the opening cysteine and the closing phenylalanine or tryptophan. Each record gives: J gene, D gene, clone size, V gene, CDR3 protein, CDR3 DNA. D genes are given only for firm matches. Rows give clone size only sometimes, using once, few, many, or a class for an expanded clone.

J gene: TRBJ1-1; D gene: NA; clone size: NA; V gene: TRBV7-2; CDR3 protein: CASTILVEAGIRYRAFF; CDR3 DNA: TGTGCCAGCACCATACTGGTAGAGGCAGGGATAAGATATAGGGCTTTCTTT
J gene: TRBJ1-5; D gene: TRBD1; clone size: few; V gene: TRBV20-1; CDR3 protein: CSARPGTGQPQHF; CDR3 DNA: TGCAGTGCTCGCCCCGGGACAGGGCAGCCCCAGCATTTT
J gene: TRBJ2-5; D gene: TRBD1; clone size: NA; V gene: TRBV20-1; CDR3 protein: CSALGQGKETQYF; CDR3 DNA: TGCAGTGCTCTGGGACAGGGGAAAGAGACCCAGTACTTC
J gene: TRBJ2-1; D gene: NA; clone size: NA; V gene: TRBV6-1; CDR3 protein: CASSRRGASYNEQFF; CDR3 DNA: TGTGCCAGCAGCCGCAGGGGGGCCTCTTACAATGAGCAGTTCTTC
J gene: TRBJ1-2; D gene: NA; clone size: once; V gene: TRBV20-1; CDR3 protein: CSARPVQGNYGYTF; CDR3 DNA: TGCAGTGCTAGACCCGTCCAGGGAAACTATGGCTACACCTTC
J gene: TRBJ2-5; D gene: TRBD1; clone size: many; V gene: TRBV20-1; CDR3 protein: CSAEAPGQLRETQYF; CDR3 DNA: TGCAGTGCCGAGGCCCCGGGACAGCTACGAGAGACCCAGTACTTC
J gene: TRBJ1-3; D gene: TRBD1; clone size: few; V gene: TRBV4-3; CDR3 protein: CASSHGQGVDTIYF; CDR3 DNA: TGCGCCAGCAGCCATGGACAGGGAGTCGACACCATATATTTT
J gene: TRBJ2-7; D gene: TRBD2; clone size: many; V gene: TRBV12-3/TRBV12-4; CDR3 protein: CASSPRAGYNEQYF; CDR3 DNA: TGTGCCAGCAGTCCACGAGCGGGGTACAACGAGCAGTACTTC
J gene: TRBJ2-6; D gene: TRBD1; clone size: few; V gene: TRBV20-1; CDR3 protein: CSADRGPLHSGANVLTF; CDR3 DNA: TGCAGTGCTGACAGGGGTCCCCTCCACTCTGGGGCCAACGTCCTGACTTTC
J gene: TRBJ2-1; D gene: TRBD1; clone size: few; V gene: TRBV14; CDR3 protein: CASSPRTGKYNEQFF; CDR3 DNA: TGTGCCAGCAGCCCTCGGACAGGGAAATACAATGAGCAGTTCTTC
J gene: TRBJ2-2; D gene: TRBD2; clone size: NA; V gene: TRBV7-6; CDR3 protein: CASSPSGGLVTGELFF; CDR3 DNA: TGTGCCAGCAGTCCTAGCGGGGGGCTTGTCACCGGGGAGCTGTTTTTT
J gene: TRBJ1-1; D gene: NA; clone size: NA; V gene: TRBV7-3; CDR3 protein: CASSLTPASNTEAFF; CDR3 DNA: TGTGCCAGCAGCTTAACCCCTGCTTCAAACACTGAAGCTTTCTTT
J gene: TRBJ1-2; D gene: NA; clone size: NA; V gene: TRBV24-1; CDR3 protein: CATSEGTAPICSSGYTF; CDR3 DNA: TGTGCCACCAGTGAAGGTACGGCACCTATCTGCTCGAGTGGCTACACCTTC
J gene: TRBJ1-5; D gene: NA; clone size: NA; V gene: TRBV6-2/TRBV6-3; CDR3 protein: CASNRVKNQPQHF; CDR3 DNA: TGTGCCAGCAACAGGGTTAAAAATCAGCCCCAGCATTTT
J gene: TRBJ1-1; D gene: NA; clone size: NA; V gene: TRBV25-1; CDR3 protein: CASTPGKPGEAFF; CDR3 DNA: TGTGCCAGCACCCCCGGCAAACCGGGTGAAGCTTTCTTT
J gene: TRBJ2-1; D gene: TRBD1; clone size: few; V gene: TRBV12-3/TRBV12-4; CDR3 protein: CASTLGGTGDNEQFF; CDR3 DNA: TGTGCCAGCACCCTCGGGGGGACAGGGGACAATGAGCAGTTCTTC
J gene: TRBJ2-5; D gene: NA; clone size: many; V gene: TRBV15; CDR3 protein: CATSSLRGVGETQYF; CDR3 DNA: TGTGCCACCAGCAGTTTGCGGGGTGTCGGAGAGACCCAGTACTTC
J gene: TRBJ2-1; D gene: NA; clone size: NA; V gene: TRBV12-3/TRBV12-4; CDR3 protein: CASSFRQLYGQFF; CDR3 DNA: TGTGCCAGCAGTTTTAGGCAGCTTTATGGGCAGTTCTTC
J gene: TRBJ2-3; D gene: TRBD2; clone size: many; V gene: TRBV29-1; CDR3 protein: CSVGPSGATDTQYF; CDR3 DNA: TGCAGCGTTGGCCCTAGCGGGGCCACAGATACGCAGTATTTT
J gene: TRBJ1-1; D gene: NA; clone size: NA; V gene: TRBV7-6; CDR3 protein: CASSLRGRSTEAFF; CDR3 DNA: TGTGCCAGCAGCTTGAGAGGACGAAGTACTGAAGCTTTCTTT
J gene: TRBJ2-7; D gene: NA; clone size: NA; V gene: TRBV18; CDR3 protein: CASSPGTPYEQYF; CDR3 DNA: TGTGCCAGCTCCCCCGGGACTCCCTACGAGCAGTACTTC
J gene: TRBJ2-1; D gene: NA; clone size: NA; V gene: TRBV4-2; CDR3 protein: CASGLGLNEQFF; CDR3 DNA: TGTGCCAGCGGCCTCGGGCTGAATGAGCAGTTCTTC
J gene: TRBJ1-1; D gene: NA; clone size: many; V gene: TRBV5-1; CDR3 protein: CASSFTANTEAFF; CDR3 DNA: TGCGCCAGCAGCTTCACAGCTAACACTGAAGCTTTCTTT
J gene: TRBJ1-5; D gene: NA; clone size: many; V gene: TRBV5-1; CDR3 protein: CASSLTGGRNQPQHF; CDR3 DNA: TGCGCCAGCAGCTTGACCGGGGGGAGGAATCAGCCCCAGCATTTT
J gene: TRBJ2-1; D gene: NA; clone size: many; V gene: TRBV6-5; CDR3 protein: CASSYLVTGSFEAQFF; CDR3 DNA: TGTGCCAGCAGTTACCTAGTGACCGGGTCGTTCGAGGCGCAGTTCTTC
J gene: TRBJ2-5; D gene: TRBD2; clone size: few; V gene: TRBV5-1; CDR3 protein: CASSLTSGGGQETQYF; CDR3 DNA: TGCGCCAGCAGCCTGACTAGCGGGGGAGGGCAAGAGACCCAGTACTTC
J gene: TRBJ2-2; D gene: TRBD1; clone size: few; V gene: TRBV25-1; CDR3 protein: CASSGRDRGRGELFF; CDR3 DNA: TGTGCCAGCAGTGGCCGGGACAGGGGACGCGGGGAGCTGTTTTTT
J gene: TRBJ1-5; D gene: NA; clone size: once; V gene: TRBV12-3/TRBV12-4; CDR3 protein: CASSFRVVEPQHF; CDR3 DNA: TGTGCCAGCAGTTTCAGGGTCGTAGAGCCCCAGCATTTT
J gene: TRBJ2-7; D gene: TRBD1; clone size: NA; V gene: TRBV11-1; CDR3 protein: CASSTNGQGSYEQYF; CDR3 DNA: TGTGCCAGCAGCACGAATGGACAGGGCTCCTACGAGCAGTACTTC
J gene: TRBJ2-3; D gene: NA; clone size: NA; V gene: TRBV6-5; CDR3 protein: CASSYSPAADTQYF; CDR3 DNA: TGTGCCAGCAGTTACTCGCCAGCAGCGGATACGCAGTATTTT
J gene: TRBJ2-1; D gene: TRBD2; clone size: NA; V gene: TRBV20-1; CDR3 protein: CSARVGFGTIYNEQFF; CDR3 DNA: TGCAGTGCTAGAGTAGGGTTCGGGACTATCTACAATGAGCAGTTCTTC
J gene: TRBJ2-5; D gene: NA; clone size: many; V gene: TRBV25-1; CDR3 protein: CASSEVAETQYF; CDR3 DNA: TGTGCCAGCAGTGAAGTCGCCGAGACCCAGTACTTC
J gene: TRBJ2-2; D gene: NA; clone size: NA; V gene: TRBV12-3/TRBV12-4; CDR3 protein: CASSFGAGQLTGELFF; CDR3 DNA: TGTGCCAGCAGTTTCGGGGCGGGACAATTGACCGGGGAGCTGTTTTTT
J gene: TRBJ2-2; D gene: TRBD2; clone size: few; V gene: TRBV12-3/TRBV12-4; CDR3 protein: CASSRGLAGSTGELFF; CDR3 DNA: TGTGCCAGCAGTCGCGGACTAGCGGGGAGCACCGGGGAGCTGTTTTTT
J gene: TRBJ2-5; D gene: NA; clone size: many; V gene: TRBV21-1; CDR3 protein: CASSTRDRQETQYF; CDR3 DNA: TGTGCCAGCAGCACAAGGGACAGGCAAGAGACCCAGTACTTC
J gene: TRBJ2-7; D gene: NA; clone size: NA; V gene: TRBV20-1; CDR3 protein: CSARAYTTGGEQYF; CDR3 DNA: TGCAGTGCTAGGGCCTACACCACCGGAGGCGAGCAGTACTTC
J gene: TRBJ2-5; D gene: NA; clone size: NA; V gene: TRBV7-9; CDR3 protein: CASSVPGPQETQYF; CDR3 DNA: TGTGCCAGCAGCGTTCCGGGACCCCAAGAGACCCAGTACTTC
J gene: TRBJ1-1; D gene: TRBD1; clone size: NA; V gene: TRBV6-2/TRBV6-3; CDR3 protein: CASSYPRTGGKTQINTEAFF; CDR3 DNA: TGTGCCAGCAGTTACCCCAGAACAGGGGGCAAAACGCAAATTAACACTGAAGCTTTCTTT
J gene: TRBJ1-1; D gene: NA; clone size: few; V gene: TRBV20-1; CDR3 protein: CSARAWGGWNTEAFF; CDR3 DNA: TGCAGTGCTAGGGCCTGGGGTGGATGGAACACTGAAGCTTTCTTT
J gene: TRBJ2-7; D gene: TRBD1; clone size: few; V gene: TRBV12-3/TRBV12-4; CDR3 protein: CASSSGRGFEQYF; CDR3 DNA: TGTGCCAGCAGTTCTGGCAGGGGGTTCGAGCAGTACTTC
J gene: TRBJ1-1; D gene: NA; clone size: many; V gene: TRBV6-5; CDR3 protein: CASSYGGNTEAFF; CDR3 DNA: TGTGCCAGCAGTTATGGCGGAAACACTGAAGCTTTCTTT
J gene: TRBJ1-5; D gene: NA; clone size: many; V gene: TRBV20-1; CDR3 protein: CSADSSNQPQHF; CDR3 DNA: TGCAGTGCTGATTCGAGCAATCAGCCCCAGCATTTT
J gene: TRBJ2-5; D gene: TRBD2; clone size: NA; V gene: TRBV5-1; CDR3 protein: CASSLAGGTRQETQYF; CDR3 DNA: TGCGCCAGCAGCTTGGCCGGGGGGACCCGACAAGAGACCCAGTACTTC
J gene: TRBJ1-2; D gene: NA; clone size: many; V gene: TRBV20-1; CDR3 protein: CSPSQGANYGYTF; CDR3 DNA: TGCAGTCCTTCGCAGGGAGCTAACTATGGCTACACCTTC
J gene: TRBJ2-5; D gene: TRBD1; clone size: few; V gene: TRBV5-1; CDR3 protein: CASSWGQSQETQYF; CDR3 DNA: TGCGCCAGCAGCTGGGGACAGAGCCAAGAGACCCAGTACTTC